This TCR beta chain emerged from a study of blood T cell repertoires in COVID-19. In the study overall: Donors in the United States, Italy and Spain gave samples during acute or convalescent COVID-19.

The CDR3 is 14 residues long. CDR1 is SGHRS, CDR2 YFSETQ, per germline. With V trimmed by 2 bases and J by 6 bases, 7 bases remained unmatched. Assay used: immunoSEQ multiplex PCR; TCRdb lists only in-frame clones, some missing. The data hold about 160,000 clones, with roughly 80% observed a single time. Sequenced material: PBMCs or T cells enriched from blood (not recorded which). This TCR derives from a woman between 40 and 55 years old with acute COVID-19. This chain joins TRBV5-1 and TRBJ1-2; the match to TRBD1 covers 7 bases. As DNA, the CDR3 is TGCGCCAGCAGCTTTTCGACAGGGATGGATGGCTACACCTTC. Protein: CASSFSTGMDGYTF.